This entry lists 15 T cell receptor beta chains sequenced from one sample in a study of blood T cell repertoires in COVID-19. Assay used: immunoSEQ multiplex PCR; TCRdb lists only in-frame clones, some missing. This table holds more than 85,000 clones, 88% found once. The specimen was peripheral blood. The source of these receptors is an elderly woman with acute or convalescent COVID-19.

This clone was seen a single time. This chain connects TRBV19 to TRBJ2-1, with TRBD2 matching over 13 bases. This CDR3 spans 15 amino acids. The germline CDR1 and CDR2 sequences are LNHDA and SQIVND (reference sequence). The J segment lost 9 bases and the V segment lost 7 bases, leaving 9 bases of the junction unmatched. The CDR3 bases are TGTGCCAGTACCGATAAGACTAGCGGGAGGATTGAGCAGTTCTTC. Its translation is CASTDKTSGRIEQFF.

The chain employs TRBV7-2 and TRBJ2-1, with 8 bases that match TRBD2. V trimming: 5 bases; J trimming: 2 bases; junction bases outside the gene matches: 11. The CDR3 is made up of 17 amino acids. Germline values: CDR1 SGHTA, CDR2 FQGNSA. The chain's CDR3 is CASSPPGTRVAYNEQFF. CDR3 in DNA: TGTGCCAGCAGCCCTCCCGGGACTAGGGTCGCCTACAATGAGCAGTTCTTC.

This clone was counted a single time. The chain links TRBV15 to TRBJ1-5, with 9 nucleotides matching TRBD1. This CDR3 is built from 17 residues. V shed 5 bases and J 1 base; nucleotides not matched to a gene: 9. In germline, CDR1 is LNHNV, CDR2 YYDKDF (reference sequence). The CDR3 region is CATSPTGTGPSNQPQHF. CDR3 DNA: TGTGCCACCAGCCCAACCGGGACAGGGCCGAGCAATCAGCCCCAGCATTTT. Variable domain in full (rest from reference TRBV15 and TRBJ1-5): DAMVIQNPRYQVTQFGKPVTLSCSQTLNHNVMYWYQQKSSQAPKLLFHYYDKDFNNEADTPDNFQSRRPNTSFCFLDIRSPGLGDTAMYLCATSPTGTGPSNQPQHFGDGTRLSIL.

The rearrangement links TRBV7-3 to TRBJ2-2, with D hard to call. The CDR3 has 12 amino acids. The V gene's germline CDR1 is SGHTA and CDR2 FQGTGA. The ends were cut back, 4 bases at V and 2 bases at J, with 2 bases in the middle. The CDR3 DNA reads as TGTGCCAGCAGCTCAAACACCGGGGAGCTGTTTTTT. This translates into CASSSNTGELFF.

This chain links TRBV2 with TRBJ2-1, with 8 bases lining up with TRBD2. Trimming took 8 bases from V and 6 from J; bases not matched to a gene: 9. This CDR3 is 14 amino acids long. CDR1 SNHLY and CDR2 FYNNEI come from the germline V gene. The CDR3 here is CASGVPGLGNEQFF. CDR3 DNA: TGTGCCAGCGGAGTTCCGGGACTAGGCAATGAGCAGTTCTTC.

This clone was observed a single time. The chain joins TRBV4-1 to TRBJ1-3, with unresolved D. With 1 base removed from V and 2 bases from J, the gap between germline ends came to 15 bases. This CDR3 comprises 17 residues. Germline V gene data show CDR1 as MGHRA and CDR2 as YSYEKL. DNA for the CDR3: TGCGCCAGCAGCCAAGCCCCCCCTTCGGGGACTGGAAACACCATATATTTT. Translated: CASSQAPPSGTGNTIYF.

This clone appeared once. V gene TRBV14 combines with J gene TRBJ2-5; D remains unclear. From germline, CDR1 is SGHDN and CDR2 FVKESK. Trimming removed 0 bases from V and 5 bases from J, with 16 bases in between. The CDR3 is 16 residues long. The CDR3 spells CASSQDLSLGRETQYF. As DNA, the CDR3 is TGTGCCAGCAGCCAAGATCTTAGCTTGGGTAGGGAGACCCAGTACTTC.

The DNA of the CDR3 is TGTGCCAGCAGCTTAAATGAGGGTTCCTACGAGCAGTACTTC. It translates to CASSLNEGSYEQYF. This sequence joins TRBV7-2 and TRBJ2-7, with TRBD2 as a possible D gene (5 bases). This CDR3 contains 14 residues. Trimming stripped 2 bases from V and 1 base from J, with 9 bases between. Germline V gives CDR1 SGHTA, CDR2 FQGNSA.

The chain couples TRBV11-2 to TRBJ1-1; D gene ambiguous. Germline CDR1 reads SGHAT; CDR2 reads FQNNGV. The V gene lost 11 bases and the J gene lost 1 base, with 14 bases spanning the gap. The CDR3 totals 13 residues. CDR3 sequence: CALSGLGNTEAFF. CDR3 nucleotides: TGTGCCCTATCGGGGTTGGGGAACACTGAAGCTTTCTTT.

This clone was observed a handful of times. The chain links TRBV5-1 to TRBJ2-2, with D possibly TRBD2 on 5 matching bases. The ends were cut back, 6 bases at V and 1 base at J, with 13 bases in the middle. In germline, CDR1 is SGHRS, CDR2 YFSETQ. This CDR3 has 15 residues. CDR3 residues: CASTLDFGNTGELFF. CDR3 DNA sequence: TGCGCCAGCACCCTGGACTTCGGGAACACCGGGGAGCTGTTTTTT.

The V gene is TRBV19, the J gene TRBJ2-1, with D tentatively TRBD2 (5 bases). There are 15 residues in the CDR3. Per germline, CDR1 LNHDA and CDR2 SQIVND (reference sequence). V gave up 1 base and J gave up 3 bases, with 10 bases separating them. The CDR3 coding sequence is TGTGCCAGTAGTATAGGCCTAGCTGGCTACAATGAGCAGTTCTTC. Protein: CASSIGLAGYNEQFF.

The chain joins TRBV28 to TRBJ1-2, with a possible D match to TRBD1 (6 bases). Per germline, CDR1 MDHEN and CDR2 SYDVKM. The V end was cut by 4 bases, the J end by 8 bases, with 20 bases between. The CDR3 runs to 15 residues. The CDR3 bases are TGTGCCAGCAGTTCGACATTTATTACAGGGATCGGCTACACCTTC. This encodes CASSSTFITGIGYTF.

V usage is TRBV5-4 and J usage is TRBJ1-2, with 9 nucleotides matching TRBD1. Germline CDR1 reads SGHNT; CDR2 reads YYREEE (reference sequence). The CDR3 sequence is 16 residues long. The ends lost 0 bases at V and 4 bases at J; junction bases unmatched: 7. CDR3 coding DNA: TGTGCCAGCAGCTTGGGGGGACAGGGAAAGTCCTATGGCTACACCTTC. Its translation: CASSLGGQGKSYGYTF.

The chain uses TRBV3-1 (or the pseudogene TRBV3-2) and TRBJ1-4; 7 bases are shared with TRBD1. Unmatched junction bases numbered 20, after V lost 0 bases and J lost 7 bases. Germline lookup yields CDR1 LGHDT and CDR2 YNNKEL (reference sequence). The CDR3 is 20 residues long. The CDR3 spells CASSQDLLFFSGTVGEKLFF. Here the CDR3 DNA reads TGTGCCAGCAGCCAAGATCTCCTTTTTTTCTCCGGGACAGTGGGTGAAAAACTGTTTTTT.

CDR3 nucleotides: TGTGCCACCAGCCAGGGAGGTGGAAACACCATATATTTT. Protein sequence: CATSQGGGNTIYF. The J gene is TRBJ1-3, the V gene TRBV15, with D perhaps matching TRBD1 (5 bases). V lost 5 bases and J 3 bases, leaving 8 bases between the germline ends. CDR1 is LNHNV and CDR2 is YYDKDF in the germline V gene (reference sequence). This CDR3 contains 13 residues.